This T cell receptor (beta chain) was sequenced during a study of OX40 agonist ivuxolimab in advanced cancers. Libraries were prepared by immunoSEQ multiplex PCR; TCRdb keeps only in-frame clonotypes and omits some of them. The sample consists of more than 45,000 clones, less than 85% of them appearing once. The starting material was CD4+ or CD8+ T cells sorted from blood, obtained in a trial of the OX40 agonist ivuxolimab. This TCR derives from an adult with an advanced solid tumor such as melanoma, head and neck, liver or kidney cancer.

This CDR3 reads CASSKEQGVRPNYGYTF. CDR3 coding DNA: TGTGCCAGTAGTAAAGAACAGGGCGTCCGCCCTAACTATGGCTACACCTTC. The rearrangement links TRBV19 to TRBJ1-2, with D possibly matching TRBD1 (6 bases). The CDR3 length is 17 residues. Trimming removed 4 bases from V and 0 bases from J, with 18 bases in between. The germline V gene encodes CDR1 LNHDA and CDR2 SQIVND (reference sequence). Variable domain in full (rest from reference TRBV19 and TRBJ1-2): DGGITQSPKYLFRKEGQNVTLSCEQNLNHDAMYWYRQDPGQGLRLIYYSQIVNDFQKGDIAEGYSVSREKKESFPLTVTSAQKNPTAFYLCASSKEQGVRPNYGYTFGSGTRLTVV.